Presented here are 29 T cell receptor beta chains from one specimen sequenced in a study of cytomegalovirus exposure and HLA in healthy donors. PCR amplification relied on 60 Vbeta primers (plus 13 Jbeta primers). Measured with immunoSEQ multiplex PCR; TCRdb has only the in-frame clones, and not every one. The sample records 110,000 or so clones, over 65% being singletons. Sequenced material: PBMCs. All receptors derive from a woman in her twenties or thirties in good health and CMV-seropositive.

The rearrangement links TRBV7-8 to TRBJ2-5; D might be TRBD1 (5 bases). The CDR3 loop spans 14 amino acids. Trimming took 3 bases from V and 5 from J, leaving 13 bases between them. From germline, CDR1 is SGHVS and CDR2 FQNEAQ. The CDR3 DNA reads as TGTGCCAGCAGCTTGGAGCCGGCAGGGGAGACCCAGTACTTC. This sequence encodes CASSLEPAGETQYF. Using reference TRBV7-8 and TRBJ2-5 for the parts outside the CDR3, the full variable domain is GAGVSQSPRYKVAKRGQDVALRCDPISGHVSLFWYQQALGQGPEFLTYFQNEAQLDKSGLPSDRFFAERPEGSVSTLKIQRTQQEDSAVYLCASSLEPAGETQYFGPGTRLLVL.

The CDR3 DNA is TGTGCCAGCAGCTTGGTGGGAGCAAACTATGGCTACACCTTC. Amino acids: CASSLVGANYGYTF. This chain uses TRBV5-6 with TRBJ1-2; D not certain. In germline, CDR1 is SGHDT, CDR2 YYEEEE. V gave up 0 bases and J gave up 2 bases, with 8 bases separating them. This CDR3 comprises 14 residues.

The J gene is TRBJ2-1, the V gene TRBV4-1; the match to TRBD2 covers 9 bases. From germline, CDR1 is MGHRA and CDR2 YSYEKL. The V and J ends lost 4 bases and 4 bases, in that order; junction bases with no gene match: 5. The CDR3 runs 15 residues. CDR3: CASSLLAGLYNEQFF. The DNA of the CDR3 is TGCGCCAGCAGCCTACTAGCGGGTCTATACAATGAGCAGTTCTTC.

CDR3 residues: CASSENVEDEQFF. The CDR3 nucleotides are TGCGCCAGCAGTGAGAACGTAGAAGATGAGCAGTTCTTC. The genes are TRBV10-1 and TRBJ2-1; no definite D call. The CDR3 runs 13 residues. With 2 bases removed from V and 8 bases from J, the gap between germline ends came to 10 bases. CDR1 and CDR2 (germline): WNHNN, SYGVQD (reference sequence).

The J gene is TRBJ2-1, the V gene TRBV19; TRBD2 might be the D (5 bases). There are 17 residues in the CDR3. V was pared by 6 bases and J by 7 bases, with 25 bases between. CDR1 is LNHDA, CDR2 SQIVND, per germline (reference sequence). Here the CDR3 DNA reads TGTGCCAGTAGAGATCCCGTGGGAGCGGTAGGTTCGAATGAGCAGTTCTTC. Its protein product is CASRDPVGAVGSNEQFF.

With regard to this clone: One end of the junction does not line up with germline, which may come from a read error. This chain joins TRBV7-9 and TRBJ2-5, with 7 positions matching TRBD1. The CDR3 consists of 13 residues. Germline V gene data show CDR1 as SEHNR and CDR2 as FQNEAQ (reference sequence). The CDR3 loop reads CTSSLGGSETQYF. CDR3 bases: TGTACCAGCAGCTTAGGGGGCTCGGAGACCCAGTACTTC.

The V gene is TRBV7-2, the J gene TRBJ1-2, with a weak D call TRBD1 (5 bases). Germline CDR1 is SGHTA and CDR2 is FQGNSA. V dropped 10 bases and J dropped 4 bases, with 19 bases sitting between them. CDR3 length: 14 residues. The CDR3 DNA follows: TGTGCCACCTCCCGGGACTCAACTTCCTATGGCTACACCTTC. Translating gives CATSRDSTSYGYTF.

V usage is TRBV13 and J usage is TRBJ1-2, with D tentatively TRBD1 (6 bases). The CDR3 spans 15 residues. Trimming pared 6 bases from V and 3 bases from J, leaving 17 bases between. Germline lookup yields CDR1 PRHDT and CDR2 FYEKMQ (reference sequence). The CDR3 loop is CASRGEGQRYYGYTF. As DNA, the CDR3 is TGTGCCAGCAGAGGGGAGGGACAAAGATACTATGGCTACACCTTC. The variable domain in full, with the rest retrieved from reference TRBV13 and TRBJ1-2, is AAGVIQSPRHLIKEKRETATLKCYPIPRHDTVYWYQQGPGQDPQFLISFYEKMQSDKGSIPDRFSAQQFSDYHSELNMSSLELGDSALYFCASRGEGQRYYGYTFGSGTRLTVV.

The chain joins TRBV5-1 to TRBJ1-2; TRBD1 agrees at 9 bases. V was clipped by 0 bases and J by 6 bases; unmatched bases: 9. Per the germline V gene, CDR1 is SGHRS and CDR2 is YFSETQ. This CDR3 has 16 residues. CDR3 nucleotides: TGCGCCAGCAGCTTGGCTGTGTCCGGGACAGGGAATGGCTACACCTTC. It translates to CASSLAVSGTGNGYTF.

This chain uses TRBV5-1 with TRBJ2-5; D not certain. The DNA end lines up better with TRBJ2-7; the J call may be wrong. The CDR3 loop spans 13 amino acids. CDR1 is SGHRS and CDR2 is YFSETQ in the germline V gene. The CDR3 bases are TGCGCCAGCAGCTTTCTATTCTCCTACGAGCAGTACTTC. Translated, it gives CASSFLFSYEQYF.

In nucleotides, the CDR3 is TGCAGTCTTAATAATAATGAAAAACTGTTTTTT. Protein sequence: CSLNNNEKLFF. The rearrangement joins TRBV20-1 to TRBJ1-4, with no clear D. Germline V gene sequence: CDR1 DFQATT, CDR2 SNEGSKA (reference sequence). The CDR3 extends over 11 amino acids. Trimming removed 8 bases at V and 4 bases at J, with 8 bases between.

This chain uses TRBV4-2 with TRBJ2-1, with 11 bases that match TRBD2. J was trimmed by 12 bases and V by 0 bases; bases with no gene match: 7. The CDR3 totals 15 residues. The germline V gene encodes CDR1 LGHNA and CDR2 YNFKEQ. CDR3 coding DNA: TGTGCCAGCAGCCAAGATGCTAGCGGGGGGTTAGGGCAGTTCTTC. Translated: CASSQDASGGLGQFF.

The chain links TRBV6-1 to TRBJ1-2; 9 positions agree with TRBD1. From germline, CDR1 is MNHNS and CDR2 SASEGT. The V gene end was trimmed by 3 bases and the J gene end by 5 bases; junction bases not matched to a gene: 7. This CDR3 is 15 amino acids long. CDR3 in amino acids: CASSEEGQGWYGYTF. The DNA of the CDR3 is TGTGCCAGCAGTGAGGAGGGACAGGGTTGGTATGGCTACACCTTC.

The DNA of the CDR3 is TGTGCCAGCAGTTTAACTAGCGGGGGGACCTACGAGCAGTACTTC. It specifies CASSLTSGGTYEQYF. The chain recombines TRBV27 with TRBJ2-7, with 12 bases identical to TRBD2. V gave up 2 bases and J gave up 2 bases; unmatched junction bases: 1. Germline CDR1 MNHEY, CDR2 SMNVEV (reference sequence). The CDR3 runs to 15 residues.

The chain's CDR3 is CASSRTIRTGGGDGYTF. The CDR3 DNA follows: TGTGCCAGCAGCCGTACGATCCGAACAGGGGGCGGTGATGGCTACACCTTC. J is TRBJ1-2 and V is TRBV13; TRBD1 agrees at 9 bases. J was trimmed by 6 bases and V by 5 bases; bases with no gene match: 16. The CDR3 totals 17 residues. The V gene's germline CDR1 is PRHDT and CDR2 FYEKMQ (reference sequence).

In its sample, this clone was seen once. The chain couples TRBV10-3 to TRBJ2-5; TRBD1 matches 7 bases. The junction had 8 bases not matched to a gene; V was cut back by 2 bases and J by 5 bases. From germline, CDR1 is ENHRY and CDR2 SYGVKD. The CDR3 totals 15 residues. The CDR3 DNA follows: TGTGCCATCAGTGAGGGGTCAGGGGGTGTGGAGACCCAGTACTTC. It codes for CAISEGSGGVETQYF.

The chain employs TRBV6-6 and TRBJ1-5; TRBD1 matches at 8 bases. Germline CDR1 and CDR2: MNHNY and SVGAGI (reference sequence). This CDR3 comprises 14 residues. The trim removed 7 bases at V and 5 bases at J, leaving 7 bases unmatched. This CDR3 reads CASTLTGEYQPQHF. The CDR3 coding sequence is TGTGCCAGCACCCTGACAGGGGAATATCAGCCCCAGCATTTT.

The chain links TRBV5-4 to TRBJ2-7, with D tentatively TRBD2 (6 bases). V gave up 7 bases and J gave up 3 bases, with 17 bases separating them. The germline gives CDR1 SGHNT, CDR2 YYREEE (reference sequence). CDR3 size: 14 residues. The CDR3 region is CASGKGLNNYEQYF. CDR3 bases: TGTGCCAGCGGGAAGGGACTTAATAACTACGAGCAGTACTTC.

This clone occurred once. This chain links TRBV30 with TRBJ2-5, with D possibly matching TRBD2 (6 bases). CDR3 length: 12 amino acids. V lost 4 bases to trimming and J lost 7 bases, with 13 bases between them. Germline loops: CDR1 GTSNPN, CDR2 SVGIG (reference sequence). The CDR3 sequence is CAWTSMEGTQYF. The CDR3 DNA reads TGTGCCTGGACCTCTATGGAGGGGACCCAGTACTTC.

The chain has TRBV15 and TRBJ1-4, with a possible D match to TRBD1 (5 bases). Germline V gene lookup returns CDR1 LNHNV and CDR2 YYDKDF (reference sequence). V lost 6 bases to trimming and J lost 7 bases, with 9 bases between them. This CDR3 has 12 amino acids. The CDR3 DNA is TGTGCCACCAGTTCAAGGGGTGAAAAACTGTTTTTT. Translated, it gives CATSSRGEKLFF.

The V call is TRBV29-1, the J call TRBJ2-3; TRBD1 matches at 9 bases. CDR1 is SQVTM and CDR2 is ANQGSEA in the germline V gene. The CDR3 extends over 13 amino acids. With V trimmed by 6 bases and J by 0 bases, 1 base remained unmatched. CDR3 region: CSVGQGSTDTQYF. CDR3 DNA: TGCAGCGTGGGACAGGGTAGCACAGATACGCAGTATTTT.

The genes are TRBV4-1 and TRBJ1-5; 9 nucleotides align to TRBD1. V shed 0 bases, J shed 9 bases, and the junction held 6 bases outside the gene matches. The CDR3 is 15 residues long. CDR1 and CDR2 (germline): MGHRA, YSYEKL. The DNA for the CDR3 is TGCGCCAGCAGCCAAGAAGGGACAGGGAGCAGGCCCCAGCATTTT. Protein sequence: CASSQEGTGSRPQHF.

This sequence joins TRBV27 and TRBJ1-4, with TRBD1 identical over 7 bases. With V trimmed by 4 bases and J by 8 bases, 10 bases remained unmatched. CDR1 is MNHEY, CDR2 SMNVEV, per germline (reference sequence). This CDR3 region has 15 residues. The CDR3 is CASSYSRGSGEKLFF. DNA of the CDR3: TGTGCCAGCAGTTACAGCAGGGGGAGCGGCGAAAAACTGTTTTTT. The variable domain in full, completed from reference TRBV27 and TRBJ1-4, reads EAQVTQNPRYLITVTGKKLTVTCSQNMNHEYMSWYRQDPGLGLRQIYYSMNVEVTDKGDVPEGYKVSRKEKRNFPLILESPSPNQTSLYFCASSYSRGSGEKLFFGSGTQLSVL.

The chain links TRBV19 to TRBJ1-2; D is undetermined. The CDR3 is made up of 15 amino acids. V lost 2 bases and J lost 2, with 12 bases in between. CDR1 is LNHDA and CDR2 is SQIVND in the germline V gene (reference sequence). This chain's CDR3 is CASSIIPGENYGYTF. The CDR3 nucleotides are TGTGCCAGTAGTATAATTCCGGGAGAGAACTATGGCTACACCTTC.

The chain employs TRBV9 and TRBJ1-4; 7 nucleotides align to TRBD1. Germline assignment: CDR1 SGDLS and CDR2 YYNGEE. The CDR3 is 16 amino acids. Germline trimming cut 3 bases from V and 6 bases from J; bases unmatched to any gene: 11. The DNA of the CDR3 is TGTGCCAGCAGCGATGGACAGGCCGGCGGCGATGAAAAACTGTTTTTT. Translating it yields CASSDGQAGGDEKLFF.

The chain carries TRBV5-5 and TRBJ1-2, with D unclear. V was clipped by 2 bases and J by 4 bases, with 12 bases between them. The CDR3 has 14 amino acids. The V gene's germline CDR1 is SGHKS and CDR2 YYEKEE (reference sequence). The CDR3 protein is CASSFDGGGYGYTF. The CDR3 DNA sequence: TGTGCCAGCAGCTTTGACGGTGGCGGCTATGGCTACACCTTC.

For this clone: The sample contains more than one DNA sequence encoding this CDR3. The gene calls are TRBV7-8 and TRBJ2-3; 14 nucleotides agree with TRBD2. J lost 2 bases, V lost 4 bases, and 8 bases had no gene match. In germline, CDR1 is SGHVS, CDR2 FQNEAQ. CDR3 length equals 18 residues. The CDR3 region is CASSSGLAGERDTDTQYF. CDR3 in DNA: TGTGCCAGCAGCTCGGGACTAGCGGGAGAACGAGACACAGATACGCAGTATTTT.

The rearrangement uses TRBV30 and TRBJ1-5; TRBD1 is a possible D gene (5 bases). The CDR3 is 16 residues long. Germline assignment: CDR1 GTSNPN and CDR2 SVGIG (reference sequence). V was cut by 5 bases and J by 0 bases, with 17 bases left in between. CDR3 bases: TGTGCCTGGGCCAGGGCCAAGACCTATAGCAATCAGCCCCAGCATTTT. It encodes CAWARAKTYSNQPQHF.

The chain is built from TRBV9 and TRBJ1-3, with a tentative D call TRBD1 (5 bases). The CDR3 has 14 residues. The V end was cut by 5 bases, the J end by 2 bases, with 11 bases between. The germline CDR1 and CDR2 sequences are SGDLS and YYNGEE. CDR3 coding DNA: TGTGCCAGCAGTGACCAAGGGGCTGGAAACACCATATATTTT. Its protein product is CASSDQGAGNTIYF. Using reference TRBV9 and TRBJ1-3 for the parts outside the CDR3, the full variable domain is DSGVTQTPKHLITATGQRVTLRCSPRSGDLSVYWYQQSLDQGLQFLIQYYNGEERAKGNILERFSAQQFPDLHSELNLSSLELGDSALYFCASSDQGAGNTIYFGEGSWLTVV.